This TCR beta chain comes out of a study of early T cells in non-severe SARS-CoV-2 infection. Points from the study as a whole: Matches to VDJdb favored anti-spike CD8 responses and missed private and CD4 specificities.

In its sample, this clonotype was seen a few times. The target antigen is unknown. CDR3 length: 15 residues. Trimming cost V 6 bases and J 7 bases, with 16 bases left between them. A single record per CDR3 protein comes from TCRdb applying MiXCR to the 5' RACE reads. This table holds some 40,000 distinct CDR3 sequences, 5% to 6.5% found once. The clonotype originates from an adult who was a healthcare worker with PCR-confirmed SARS-CoV-2 infection or an uninfected control (not recorded which). The rearrangement links TRBV12-3 or TRBV12-4 to TRBJ1-6; D remains unclear. Sequencing used whole blood. The CDR3 DNA reads as TGTGCCAGCAGCTGGCTTGGTCCGCAGAATTCACCCCTCCACTTT. It codes for CASSWLGPQNSPLHF.